These T cell receptor beta chains were read from a single sample in a study of blood T cell repertoires in COVID-19. The data were produced by immunoSEQ multiplex PCR, yet TCRdb's version contains in-frame clones alone and is incomplete. The table shows 250,000 to 300,000 clones, with approximately 83% occurring only once. The material sequenced was PBMCs or T cells enriched from blood (not recorded which). The receptors shown here come from a woman aged 45-59 years who had recovered from COVID-19. CDR3s include the opening cysteine and the closing phenylalanine or tryptophan. A D gene is named only where the DNA matches it firmly. Size values are once, few and many counts, or a class for expanded clones, and some rows have none.

v_gene	abundance	j_gene	d_gene	CDR3aa	CDR3nt
TRBV28	-	TRBJ2-2	-	CASTIGGTNTGELFF	TGTGCCAGCACCATCGGGGGTACGAACACCGGGGAGCTGTTTTTT
TRBV2	-	TRBJ1-2	TRBD1	CASSQTGGRGYTF	TGTGCCAGCAGTCAGACAGGGGGAAGGGGCTACACCTTC
TRBV7-3	-	TRBJ2-1	-	CASSTTGTYNEQFF	TGTGCCAGCAGCACGACTGGAACCTACAATGAGCAGTTCTTC
TRBV5-5	-	TRBJ1-1	TRBD1	CASSSRDSPEAFF	TGTGCCAGCAGCTCCCGGGACAGCCCTGAAGCTTTCTTT
TRBV11-3	-	TRBJ2-1	-	CASSLRLYNEQFF	TGTGCCAGCAGCTTGCGGCTGTACAATGAGCAGTTCTTC
TRBV6-5	-	TRBJ1-1	-	CASSYAPGGAVLAFF	TGTGCCAGCAGTTACGCACCGGGCGGGGCAGTTCTAGCTTTCTTT
TRBV30	-	TRBJ2-1	TRBD2	CAWGAGGGTNEQFF	TGTGCCTGGGGGGCGGGAGGCGGAACAAATGAGCAGTTCTTC
TRBV11-2	-	TRBJ1-3	TRBD1	CASSLGNGQANSGNTIYF	TGTGCCAGCAGCTTGGGGAACGGACAGGCCAACTCTGGAAACACCATATATTTT
TRBV7-9	-	TRBJ2-7	-	CASSSDSPYEQYF	TGTGCCAGCAGCTCCGACAGCCCCTACGAGCAGTACTTC
TRBV24-1	once	TRBJ1-1	TRBD1	CATSRGDSSAEAFF	TGTGCCACCAGTAGGGGGGACAGCAGTGCTGAAGCTTTCTTT
TRBV27	-	TRBJ1-5	TRBD1	CASKKQGTGDLYSNQPQHF	TGTGCCAGCAAAAAACAAGGGACAGGTGATCTTTATAGCAATCAGCCCCAGCATTTT
TRBV13	-	TRBJ2-7	-	CASSLIRGYEQYF	TGTGCCAGCAGCTTAATCCGCGGTTACGAGCAGTACTTC
TRBV19	-	TRBJ2-1	TRBD2	CASSIWRTSAYNEQFF	TGTGCCAGTAGTATTTGGAGGACTAGCGCATACAATGAGCAGTTCTTC
TRBV5-6	-	TRBJ1-2	-	CASSLVGAGGYTF	TGTGCCAGCAGCTTGGTGGGAGCCGGCGGCTACACCTTC
TRBV7-2	-	TRBJ2-7	TRBD2	CASSLALAGDEQYF	TGTGCCAGCAGCTTAGCCCTAGCGGGGGACGAGCAGTACTTC
TRBV3-1/TRBV3-2	-	TRBJ2-3	TRBD2	CASSPASGSVADTQYF	TGTGCCAGCAGCCCGGCCAGCGGGAGTGTCGCAGATACGCAGTATTTT
TRBV28	-	TRBJ2-3	TRBD2	CASRSSGRDRGTDTQYF	TGTGCCAGCAGGTCTAGCGGGAGGGATAGAGGCACAGATACGCAGTATTTT
TRBV28	-	TRBJ1-2	-	CASSPLRQDGYTF	TGTGCCAGCAGTCCCCTTAGACAGGATGGCTACACCTTC
TRBV24-1	-	TRBJ2-7	-	CATASSGYPYEQYF	TGTGCCACCGCAAGTAGCGGTTACCCCTACGAGCAGTACTTC
TRBV5-6	-	TRBJ1-5	-	CASSLGQPGQPQHF	TGTGCCAGCAGCTTGGGACAGCCGGGCCAGCCCCAGCATTTT
TRBV2	-	TRBJ1-5	TRBD1	CASKPGQWDQPQHF	TGTGCCAGCAAGCCGGGACAGTGGGATCAGCCCCAGCATTTT
TRBV11-2	-	TRBJ2-5	-	CASSHLWPQETQYF	TGTGCCAGCAGCCATCTTTGGCCCCAAGAGACCCAGTACTTC
TRBV2	-	TRBJ1-4	TRBD1	CASTPGTGGEKLFF	TGTGCCAGCACCCCCGGGACAGGAGGTGAAAAACTGTTTTTT
TRBV28	-	TRBJ1-1	-	CASPRSSGANTEAFF	TGTGCCAGCCCCCGGTCTTCGGGAGCCAACACTGAAGCTTTCTTT
TRBV15	few	TRBJ2-1	TRBD2	CATSFPSGSLVDEQFF	TGTGCCACCAGCTTTCCTAGCGGGAGCTTAGTCGATGAGCAGTTCTTC
TRBV12-3/TRBV12-4	-	TRBJ2-1	TRBD2	CASSNSGRDEQFF	TGTGCCAGCAGCAATAGCGGGAGGGATGAGCAGTTCTTC
TRBV9	-	TRBJ2-1	-	CASSGGEGSYNEQFF	TGTGCCAGCAGCGGAGGAGAGGGATCCTACAATGAGCAGTTCTTC
TRBV6-5	-	TRBJ2-7	TRBD1	CASSSRGQPWDEQYF	TGTGCCAGCAGTTCCAGGGGGCAGCCGTGGGACGAGCAGTACTTC
TRBV4-1	once	TRBJ2-5	-	CASSQDVGHSQETQYF	TGCGCCAGCAGCCAAGATGTAGGACATTCCCAAGAGACCCAGTACTTC
TRBV5-4	-	TRBJ2-5	TRBD2	CASSGGGARETQYF	TGTGCCAGCAGCGGGGGGGGAGCTCGGGAGACCCAGTACTTC
TRBV7-9	-	TRBJ2-7	-	CASSLGNREQYF	TGTGCCAGCAGCTTAGGGAACAGGGAGCAGTACTTC
TRBV5-1	once	TRBJ2-3	-	CASSADRRSTDTQYF	TGCGCCAGCAGCGCGGACAGAAGAAGCACAGATACGCAGTATTTT
TRBV28	-	TRBJ2-7	TRBD1	CASSLKLGTGVWEQYF	TGTGCCAGCAGTTTAAAGCTTGGGACAGGGGTGTGGGAGCAGTACTTC
TRBV2	-	TRBJ2-7	TRBD1	CASRRIGGSLVKQYF	TGTGCCAGCAGGAGAATAGGGGGCTCGTTAGTCAAGCAGTACTTC
TRBV6-1	-	TRBJ2-3	-	CASSDGAGGPGDTQYF	TGTGCCAGCAGTGACGGGGCAGGGGGGCCTGGAGATACGCAGTATTTT
TRBV28	few	TRBJ2-2	-	CASSPTTSLAGELFF	TGTGCCAGCAGTCCCACCACTAGCCTTGCCGGGGAGCTGTTTTTT
TRBV4-1	once	TRBJ1-4	-	CASSQESAVREKLFF	TGCGCCAGCAGCCAAGAGAGCGCGGTTAGAGAAAAACTGTTTTTT
TRBV10-3	-	TRBJ1-2	-	CAIRRDSQGGYTF	TGTGCCATCAGACGCGACTCACAAGGAGGCTACACCTTC
TRBV9	-	TRBJ1-3	-	CASSTARGSETGNTIYF	TGTGCCAGCAGTACTGCAAGGGGGTCCGAGACTGGAAACACCATATATTTT
TRBV3-1/TRBV3-2	-	TRBJ1-1	-	CASSQDLPGNTEAFF	TGTGCCAGCAGCCAAGATCTACCAGGGAACACTGAAGCTTTCTTT
TRBV4-1	-	TRBJ2-7	-	CASSQAASQGAEQYF	TGCGCCAGCAGCCAAGCCGCGTCGCAGGGCGCCGAGCAGTACTTC
TRBV2	-	TRBJ2-2	TRBD1	CASTVSPNRGPNTGELFF	TGTGCCAGCACTGTAAGCCCTAACAGGGGCCCGAACACCGGGGAGCTGTTTTTT
TRBV11-3	-	TRBJ2-1	-	CASSSDYPPAVFF	TGTGCCAGCAGCTCCGACTACCCACCAGCGGTGTTCTTC
TRBV5-1	-	TRBJ2-3	-	CASSSSLTDTQYF	TGCGCCAGCAGCTCCAGTTTGACAGATACGCAGTATTTT
TRBV3-1/TRBV3-2	-	TRBJ2-5	-	CASSQVNSGWETQYF	TGTGCCAGCAGCCAAGTTAACTCGGGGTGGGAGACCCAGTACTTC
TRBV2	-	TRBJ1-5	-	CASSFQGLSNQPQHF	TGTGCCAGCAGTTTTCAGGGACTTAGCAATCAGCCCCAGCATTTT
TRBV5-6	-	TRBJ2-3	TRBD2	CASSLTSGTTDTQYF	TGTGCCAGCAGCTTGACTAGCGGGACCACAGATACGCAGTATTTT
TRBV3-1/TRBV3-2	-	TRBJ2-1	TRBD2	CASSLSAPAGANEQFF	TGTGCCAGCAGCCTATCCGCCCCCGCGGGAGCGAATGAGCAGTTCTTC
TRBV5-1	-	TRBJ2-5	-	CASSLMRGRGETQYF	TGCGCCAGCAGCTTGATGCGGGGCCGGGGGGAGACCCAGTACTTC
TRBV18	-	TRBJ1-6	-	CASSPPGRGDSPLHF	TGTGCCAGCTCACCACCTGGAAGGGGTGACTCACCCCTCCACTTT
TRBV2	-	TRBJ2-3	TRBD2	CASSSTSGATDTQYF	TGTGCCAGCAGCAGTACTAGCGGAGCCACAGATACGCAGTATTTT
TRBV3-1/TRBV3-2	-	TRBJ1-4	-	CASSPYGGGKLFF	TGTGCCAGCAGCCCCTATGGGGGCGGAAAACTGTTTTTT
TRBV29-1	-	TRBJ2-4	-	CSVDSQGGNIQYF	TGCAGCGTTGATTCGCAGGGGGGCAACATTCAGTACTTC
TRBV5-1	once	TRBJ1-1	TRBD1	CASSLGQGAKSNTEAFF	TGCGCCAGCAGCCTAGGACAGGGGGCTAAGTCGAACACTGAAGCTTTCTTT
TRBV7-2	-	TRBJ2-1	TRBD2	CASSLGPSGRYNEQFF	TGTGCCAGCAGCTTAGGTCCTAGCGGTCGCTACAATGAGCAGTTCTTC
TRBV6-4	-	TRBJ1-2	TRBD1	CASSVGTGLIYGYTF	TGTGCCAGCAGTGTAGGGACAGGATTAATATATGGCTACACCTTC